This is a list of T cell receptor beta chains from one sample in a study of blood T cell repertoires in COVID-19. TCRdb's copy holds only in-frame clones and misses some; the assay was immunoSEQ multiplex PCR. The sample gives about 220,000 clones, roughly four fifths of which show up once; roughly 2.4% is in the top ten. Sequencing was performed on peripheral blood. The receptors come from an older woman with acute or convalescent COVID-19. Each CDR3 is given with its conserved first and last residue. Fields, in order: clone size, D gene, V gene, J gene, CDR3 protein, CDR3 DNA. A D gene is named only where the DNA matches it firmly. Expanded clones are given a class, and other clones once, few, many or no size at all.

NA,TRBD1,TRBV7-9,TRBJ2-2,CASSLPTGGGSGELFF,TGTGCCAGCAGCTTACCGACAGGGGGCGGTTCCGGGGAGCTGTTTTTT
NA,TRBD1,TRBV9,TRBJ2-5,CASSTHRDRAETQYF,TGTGCCAGCAGCACGCATAGGGACAGGGCGGAGACCCAGTACTTC
NA,TRBD1,TRBV20-1,TRBJ1-1,CSASYRGRPEFTEAFF,TGCAGTGCTAGTTACAGGGGACGCCCCGAATTCACTGAAGCTTTCTTT
NA,NA,TRBV30,TRBJ2-7,CAWSAEPSYEQYF,TGTGCCTGGAGTGCGGAGCCCTCCTACGAGCAGTACTTC
NA,NA,TRBV7-9,TRBJ1-6,CASSTTGYNSPLHF,TGTGCCAGCAGCACCACAGGGTACAACTCACCCCTCCACTTT
NA,TRBD1,TRBV19,TRBJ1-5,CASSTSGGQGVNQPQHF,TGTGCCAGTAGTACATCTGGCGGACAGGGAGTCAATCAGCCCCAGCATTTT
few,TRBD2,TRBV7-3,TRBJ2-1,CASSLYGGTEQFF,TGTGCCAGCAGCTTATACGGGGGGACTGAGCAGTTCTTC
NA,TRBD2,TRBV5-4,TRBJ2-1,CASSLAMRGGGNEQFF,TGTGCCAGCAGCTTGGCCATGCGGGGGGGCGGGAATGAGCAGTTCTTC
NA,NA,TRBV23-1,TRBJ1-6,CASSQPVRDRDSPLHF,TGCGCCAGCAGTCAACCCGTACGGGATAGGGATTCACCCCTCCACTTT
once,NA,TRBV18,TRBJ1-2,CASSPPVGTSRLTGYTF,TGTGCCAGCTCACCACCAGTCGGGACAAGCCGACTTACTGGCTACACCTTC
NA,TRBD2,TRBV3-1/TRBV3-2,TRBJ2-5,CASSQGSGGDGETQYF,TGTGCCAGCAGCCAGGGTAGCGGGGGGGATGGAGAGACCCAGTACTTC
few,TRBD1,TRBV7-8,TRBJ1-1,CASSLVGTAHTEAFF,TGTGCCAGCAGCTTGGTTGGGACAGCCCACACTGAAGCTTTCTTT
NA,TRBD2,TRBV5-6,TRBJ2-5,CASSLGLATETQYF,TGTGCCAGCAGCTTGGGACTAGCGACGGAGACCCAGTACTTC
NA,TRBD1,TRBV29-1,TRBJ1-2,CSVELAGGLYGYTF,TGCAGCGTTGAACTCGCAGGGGGCCTTTATGGCTACACCTTC
NA,NA,TRBV6-1,TRBJ1-4,CASSDLLLITQNEKLFF,TGTGCCAGCAGTGACCTGTTACTCATTACTCAAAATGAAAAACTGTTTTTT
once,NA,TRBV5-6,TRBJ2-2,CASSFRLSNTGELFF,TGTGCCAGCAGCTTCAGACTCTCGAACACCGGGGAGCTGTTTTTT
NA,TRBD1,TRBV7-2,TRBJ2-5,CASSPGPGQGRTQYF,TGTGCCAGCAGCCCAGGCCCGGGACAGGGGAGGACCCAGTACTTC
NA,TRBD1,TRBV12-5,TRBJ1-1,CASGPPGQGTIEAFF,TGTGCTAGTGGTCCGCCGGGACAGGGGACCATTGAAGCTTTCTTT
NA,NA,TRBV19,TRBJ1-2,CASSIDGGNYGYTF,TGTGCCAGTAGTATTGACGGCGGAAACTATGGCTACACCTTC
NA,NA,TRBV27,TRBJ2-4,CASSSTNKNIQYF,TGTGCCAGCAGTTCTACGAACAAAAACATTCAGTACTTC
NA,TRBD1,TRBV6-5,TRBJ1-2,CASMGTVNGYTF,TGTGCCAGCATGGGGACAGTAAATGGCTACACCTTC
NA,TRBD1,TRBV28,TRBJ1-5,CASREKQGNQPQHF,TGTGCCAGCAGGGAAAAACAGGGGAATCAGCCCCAGCATTTT
few,NA,TRBV4-1,TRBJ1-1,CASSQDSKGVGEAFF,TGCGCCAGCAGCCAAGATTCGAAGGGGGTGGGTGAAGCTTTCTTT
NA,TRBD2,TRBV28,TRBJ2-7,CASSFHLAVLTYEQYF,TGTGCCAGCAGTTTTCATCTAGCGGTCCTAACCTACGAGCAGTACTTC
once,TRBD1,TRBV19,TRBJ1-5,CASSPGQGLQPQHF,TGTGCCAGTAGTCCTGGACAGGGTCTTCAGCCCCAGCATTTT
once,NA,TRBV4-3,TRBJ2-5,CASSQEPGETQYF,TGCGCCAGCAGCCAAGAGCCCGGGGAGACCCAGTACTTC
NA,TRBD2,TRBV5-1,TRBJ2-5,CASSPFGGGSETQYF,TGCGCCAGCAGCCCCTTCGGGGGGGGGTCAGAGACCCAGTACTTC
NA,NA,TRBV19,TRBJ2-1,CASSLLAGNEQFF,TGTGCCAGTAGTCTGCTAGCTGGGAATGAGCAGTTCTTC
NA,NA,TRBV28,TRBJ2-6,CASSFSWSSGANVLTF,TGTGCCAGCAGTTTCTCTTGGAGCTCTGGGGCCAACGTCCTGACTTTC